This is a list of T cell receptor beta chains from one sample in a study of shared clonotypes between healthy human individuals. Produced via immunoSEQ multiplex PCR; TCRdb's table is partial and in-frame only. Of a few hundred thousand clones listed, around 95% are singletons. The sequencing sample was made of naive CD8+ T cells sorted from blood. The receptors stem from a woman aged 25-40 years in good health. The CDR3 runs from the conserved cysteine through the conserved F or W. D genes are given only for firm matches. Only some rows state a clone size, as once, few, many or a class for expanded clones.

CASSSTGSNTGELFF	TGTGCCAGCAGTTCAACAGGGTCGAACACCGGGGAGCTGTTTTTT	-	-	TRBV28	TRBJ2-2
CASVPRQGKGYGYTF	TGTGCCAGCGTGCCTAGACAGGGGAAAGGCTATGGCTACACCTTC	TRBD1	-	TRBV28	TRBJ1-2
CASQQGTGYNEQFF	TGTGCCAGCCAACAGGGGACTGGCTACAATGAGCAGTTCTTC	-	-	TRBV27	TRBJ2-1
CASSETGGRYEQYF	TGTGCCAGCAGCGAAACAGGGGGCCGGTACGAGCAGTACTTC	TRBD1	-	TRBV9	TRBJ2-7
CATPDSGRPYNEQFF	TGCGCCACCCCGGATAGCGGGAGGCCCTACAATGAGCAGTTCTTC	TRBD2	-	TRBV10-2	TRBJ2-1
CASSVVLAGGFTGELFF	TGTGCCAGCAGCGTAGTCCTAGCGGGAGGCTTCACCGGGGAGCTGTTTTTT	TRBD2	-	TRBV9	TRBJ2-2
CASSWDSAYEQYF	TGCGCCAGCAGCTGGGACTCGGCCTACGAGCAGTACTTC	-	once	TRBV5-1	TRBJ2-7
CASSILFGNEQFF	TGTGCCAGTAGTATCCTCTTCGGGAATGAGCAGTTCTTC	-	-	TRBV19	TRBJ2-1
CASSEWNSPLHF	TGTGCCAGCAGTGAATGGAATTCACCCCTCCACTTT	-	once	TRBV2	TRBJ1-6
CASSYGDDTEAFF	TGTGCCAGCAGTTATGGGGACGACACTGAAGCTTTCTTT	-	-	TRBV6-5	TRBJ1-1
CSVTFPPLTDTQYF	TGCAGCGTTACTTTCCCACCCCTCACAGATACGCAGTATTTT	-	-	TRBV29-1	TRBJ2-3
CASSPNSFYGYTF	TGTGCCAGCAGCCCCAACTCCTTCTATGGCTACACCTTC	-	-	TRBV5-4	TRBJ1-2
CASSLDQPSPLHF	TGTGCCAGCAGCTTGGACCAGCCGTCACCCCTCCACTTT	-	-	TRBV5-4	TRBJ1-6
CASSGQGTGAGYTF	TGTGCCAGCAGCGGACAGGGGACGGGTGCTGGCTACACCTTC	TRBD1	-	TRBV7-9	TRBJ1-2
CASTPADYYGYTF	TGCGCCAGCACCCCTGCAGACTACTATGGCTACACCTTC	-	-	TRBV10-2	TRBJ1-2
CASSLAAGLDYGYTF	TGTGCCAGCAGCTTAGCTGCAGGGTTGGACTATGGCTACACCTTC	-	-	TRBV7-2	TRBJ1-2
CASSTQLTNTGELFF	TGTGCCAGCAGCACACAGTTGACGAACACCGGGGAGCTGTTTTTT	-	-	TRBV5-8	TRBJ2-2
CASSPTGPSSYNEQFF	TGTGCCAGCAGCCCTACAGGTCCTAGCTCCTACAATGAGCAGTTCTTC	-	-	TRBV27	TRBJ2-1
CASSLVGTVSEKLFF	TGTGCCAGCAGCTTGGTCGGGACAGTATCTGAAAAACTGTTTTTT	TRBD1	-	TRBV7-8	TRBJ1-4
CASSQPGQGVSYEQYF	TGTGCCAGCAGCCAGCCGGGACAGGGGGTCTCCTACGAGCAGTACTTC	TRBD1	once	TRBV5-5	TRBJ2-7
CASSLIGGQSTDTQYF	TGTGCCAGCAGTTTAATTGGGGGCCAAAGCACAGATACGCAGTATTTT	-	-	TRBV28	TRBJ2-3
CASRAGPTDTQYF	TGTGCCAGCAGAGCGGGGCCCACAGATACGCAGTATTTT	TRBD2	-	TRBV9	TRBJ2-3
CASHESWTEYGYTF	TGCGCCAGCCACGAATCCTGGACTGAGTATGGCTACACCTTC	-	-	TRBV10-2	TRBJ1-2
CASSGNSAYEQYF	TGTGCCAGCAGTGGGAACAGCGCCTACGAGCAGTACTTC	-	-	TRBV2	TRBJ2-7
CASREQGADYGYTF	TGCGCCAGCAGAGAACAGGGGGCGGACTATGGCTACACCTTC	TRBD1	-	TRBV4-1	TRBJ1-2
CATQGTSGISEQFF	TGTGCCACCCAGGGGACTAGCGGGATATCTGAGCAGTTCTTC	TRBD2	-	TRBV6-5	TRBJ2-1
CASSEEFSREQYF	TGTGCCAGCAGTGAGGAGTTTTCGAGGGAGCAGTACTTC	-	-	TRBV6-1	TRBJ2-5
CASTSSGAGYGYTF	TGTGCCAGCACCTCGTCGGGGGCAGGGTATGGCTACACCTTC	-	-	TRBV6-5	TRBJ1-2
CASSYPRGEAFF	TGTGCCAGCAGTTACCCCCGGGGGGAAGCTTTCTTT	-	-	TRBV6-5	TRBJ1-1
CASSLGISYEQYF	TGTGCCAGCAGCCTAGGTATTTCCTACGAGCAGTACTTC	-	-	TRBV11-2	TRBJ2-7
CASSLVGAVFPDTQYF	TGTGCCAGCAGCTTAGTAGGGGCCGTTTTTCCAGATACGCAGTATTTT	-	-	TRBV11-1	TRBJ2-3
CASSVDLYNEQFF	TGCGCCAGCAGCGTCGACTTATACAATGAGCAGTTCTTC	-	-	TRBV10-1	TRBJ2-1
CSVVWLAGKRQDNEQFF	TGCAGCGTTGTATGGCTAGCGGGGAAAAGACAAGACAATGAGCAGTTCTTC	TRBD2	-	TRBV29-1	TRBJ2-1